This T cell receptor beta chain was recovered during a study of CD8+ T cells in alopecia areata. Study outcomes and limitations: Clarity of TCR sharing across patients fell short of that in mice, possibly HLA-related. Researchers report lesional scalp, most notably alopecia totalis/universalis, outstripped normal scalp in clonality. Sequenced scalp T cells also include alphabeta T cells resident in normal skin.

Extracted RNA was reverse transcribed into cDNA, the sequencing template. Produced via immunoSEQ multiplex PCR; TCRdb's table is partial and in-frame only. The data show about 200,000 clones, around three fifths seen once. Germline V lookup: CDR1 SQVTM, CDR2 ANQGSEA. V was trimmed by 4 bases and J by 4 bases, leaving 7 bases between them. The CDR3 is 12 residues long. With respect to this clone: Its target is unknown.

The genes are TRBV29-1 and TRBJ2-2; perhaps TRBD2 as D (5 bases). The source of this sequence is a human donor in good health. Sequences were obtained from CD8+ T cells sorted from blood. The CDR3, as DNA: TGCAGCGTTGTGGAGGTCACCGGGGAGCTGTTTTTT. It translates to CSVVEVTGELFF.